This T cell receptor (beta chain) was profiled in a study of blood T cell repertoires in COVID-19. V was pared by 7 bases and J by 5 bases, with 17 bases between. Germline V gene sequence: CDR1 SQVTM, CDR2 ANQGSEA. CDR3 length: 13 residues. Clones were read by immunoSEQ multiplex PCR, and TCRdb kept only the in-frame ones, dropping some. The sample has around 300,000 clones, around 90% seen once. The sample taken for sequencing was peripheral blood. This chain joins TRBV29-1 and TRBJ1-1, with a weak D call TRBD1 (5 bases). The TCR sequence derives from a woman aged 40 to 50 who had recovered from COVID-19. CDR3 nucleotide sequence: TGCAGCGCCAGCGGGACGTTTAAGACTGAAGCTTTCTTT. Amino acids: CSASGTFKTEAFF.